This T cell receptor beta chain was recovered during a study of Graves' ophthalmopathy and Graves' hyperthyroidism. Study in general: There was a collection of peripheral blood at initial diagnosis, before any treatment. General study findings and limits: Ophthalmopathy and stable hyperthyroidism were discriminated by a 13-signature model, with over 85% sensitivity and about 82% specificity. Among expanded thyroid clonotypes above 0.001 frequency, most also occurred in blood.

As the template, RNA transcripts were used to amplify TCR beta CDR3 regions. Amplification began with first-round RT-PCR using HTBI primers, then second-round multiplex PCR was performed. TCRdb reprocessed the multiplex PCR reads with MiXCR, giving one entry per CDR3 protein. The data contain some 160,000 distinct CDR3 sequences, approximately 40% of them singletons. Excluded were patients with other autoimmune diseases, uncontrolled infections, pregnancy or lactation. To note about this clonotype: Its antigen is undetermined.

The germline V gene encodes CDR1 LNHDA and CDR2 SQIVND (reference sequence). There are 13 residues in the CDR3. The V gene lost 7 bases and the J gene lost 4 bases, with 13 bases spanning the gap. Specimen: peripheral blood. The sequence was collected from a man aged 25-45 years with Graves' ophthalmopathy. The chain carries TRBV19 and TRBJ2-5; D unresolved. CDR3 sequence (DNA): TGTGCCAGTACCCCTGGTGAGAGAGAGACCCAGTACTTC. Its protein is CASTPGERETQYF.